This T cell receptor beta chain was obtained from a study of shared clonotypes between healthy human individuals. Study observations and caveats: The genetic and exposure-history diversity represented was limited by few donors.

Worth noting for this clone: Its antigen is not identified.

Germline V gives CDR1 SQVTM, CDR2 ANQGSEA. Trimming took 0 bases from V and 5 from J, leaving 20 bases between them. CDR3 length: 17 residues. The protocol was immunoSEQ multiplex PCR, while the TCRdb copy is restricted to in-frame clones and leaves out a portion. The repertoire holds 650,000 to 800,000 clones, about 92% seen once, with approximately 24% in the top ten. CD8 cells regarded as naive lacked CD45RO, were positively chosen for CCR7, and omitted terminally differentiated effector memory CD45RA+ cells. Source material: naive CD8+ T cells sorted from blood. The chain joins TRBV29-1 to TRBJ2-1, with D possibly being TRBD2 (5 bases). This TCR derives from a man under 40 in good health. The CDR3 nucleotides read TGCAGCGTTGAAGATCAACAGACTACCAAACTAAACAATGAGCAGTTCTTC. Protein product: CSVEDQQTTKLNNEQFF.